The 3 T cell receptor beta chains listed next were all sequenced from one sample in a study of blood T cells in healthy people across ages. A second 7 to 11 cycle PCR used barcoded and J-beta primers. From the 5' RACE reads, TCRdb called clonotypes with MiXCR, one entry per CDR3 protein. The repertoire holds roughly 1,000,000 distinct CDR3 sequences, approximately 25% seen once, with approximately 0.79% in the top ten. The same sample was also studied in work on T cells of mothers and their children.

Sequenced material: blood. All receptors derive from a girl aged 2 to 10 in good health.

The chain couples TRBV27 to TRBJ2-5, with TRBD2 identical over 12 bases. The DNA end is more similar to TRBJ2-1, so the J call may be wrong. Germline CDR1 MNHEY, CDR2 SMNVEV (reference sequence). CDR3 length: 14 amino acids. CDR3 in amino acids: CASRTSGSRGEQFF. Here the CDR3 DNA reads TGTGCCAGCAGGACTAGCGGGAGTAGGGGTGAGCAGTTCTTC.

This chain links TRBV9 with TRBJ2-7; D gene uncertain. Near its end, the DNA agrees better with TRBJ2-1, so the J call may be wrong. CDR3 size: 12 residues. Germline lookup yields CDR1 SGDLS and CDR2 YYNGEE. DNA of the CDR3: TGTGCCAGCAGCGTAGCCGGCTTTGAGCAGTTCTTC. Residues: CASSVAGFEQFF.

This clonotype was counted a few times. This chain connects TRBV7-3 to TRBJ1-1; D not resolved. V lost 0 bases and J 7 bases, leaving 9 bases between the germline ends. This CDR3 contains 13 residues. In germline, CDR1 is SGHTA, CDR2 FQGTGA. The CDR3 sequence is CASSLTRASEAFF. The CDR3 DNA is TGTGCCAGCAGCTTAACGAGGGCGAGTGAAGCTTTCTTT.